The sequence of this T cell receptor beta chain was determined in a study of T cells in Graves' hyperthyroidism and ophthalmopathy. Points on this clonotype: An end of the junction does not agree with germline; a read error may underlie this.

TCR beta CDR3 region amplification was performed from RNA transcripts. The HTBI primer set served for first-round RT-PCR of the TCR CDR3. TCRdb fed the multiplex PCR reads into MiXCR, producing one record per CDR3 protein. Among about 400,000 distinct CDR3 sequences listed, over 11% were seen once. This CDR3 is built from 17 residues. Germline V gene data show CDR1 as SSHAT and CDR2 as FNYEAQ (reference sequence). The sample was blood. This chain joins TRBV7-7 and TRBJ2-2, with D perhaps matching TRBD1 (5 bases). This sequence originates from a man between 50 and 59 years old with Graves' ophthalmopathy. Here the CDR3 DNA reads TGTGCTAGCAGCACGTACCTAACAGGCTCGAACACCGGGGAGCTGTTTTTT. Translated, it gives CASSTYLTGSNTGELFF.